This T cell receptor (beta chain) was captured by sequencing in a study of blood T cell repertoires in COVID-19. Overall study: PBMCs, B-cell-depleted T cells, or T cells were the source of the cDNA or gDNA that made up the material.

Sequencing was performed with immunoSEQ multiplex PCR; in TCRdb, only in-frame clones are kept and a portion is missing. The repertoire holds 20,000 or so clones, with about 82% as singletons. Germline values: CDR1 SGHAT, CDR2 FQNNGV. V shed 5 bases, J shed 5 bases, and the junction held 1 base outside the gene matches. The CDR3 sequence is 12 residues long. The source of this sequence is a man older than 75 with acute or convalescent COVID-19. The chain carries TRBV11-2 and TRBJ2-5; 8 nucleotides line up with TRBD2. Material for sequencing was peripheral blood. The CDR3 region has the DNA TGTGCCAGCAGCGGGACTAGTGAGACCCAGTACTTC. Its translation: CASSGTSETQYF.